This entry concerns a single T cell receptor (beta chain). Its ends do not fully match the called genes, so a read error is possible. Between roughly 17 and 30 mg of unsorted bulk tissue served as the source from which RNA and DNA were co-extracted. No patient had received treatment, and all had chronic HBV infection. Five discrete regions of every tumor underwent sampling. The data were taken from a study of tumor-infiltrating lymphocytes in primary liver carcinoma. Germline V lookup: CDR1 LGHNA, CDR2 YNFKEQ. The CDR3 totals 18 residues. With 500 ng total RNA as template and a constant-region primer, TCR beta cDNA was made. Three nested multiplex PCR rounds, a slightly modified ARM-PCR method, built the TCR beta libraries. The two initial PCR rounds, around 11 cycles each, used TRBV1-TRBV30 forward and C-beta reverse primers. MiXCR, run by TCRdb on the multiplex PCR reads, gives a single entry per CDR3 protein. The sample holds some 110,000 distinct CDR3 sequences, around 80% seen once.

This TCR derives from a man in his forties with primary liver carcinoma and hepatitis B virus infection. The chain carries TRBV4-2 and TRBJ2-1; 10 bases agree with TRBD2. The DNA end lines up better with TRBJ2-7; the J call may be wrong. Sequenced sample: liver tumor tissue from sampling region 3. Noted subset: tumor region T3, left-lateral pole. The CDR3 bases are TGTACCAGCAGCCAAGCGACTAGCGGGCTCAGCTCTTACAATGAGCAGTACTTC. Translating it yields CTSSQATSGLSSYNEQYF.